This entry features one T cell receptor beta chain sequence. This sample stems from a study of CD8 T cells in Susac syndrome. RNA in amounts of 0.5 to 1 ug was reverse transcribed with random hexamers. From the immunoSEQ multiplex PCR reads, TCRdb called clonotypes with MiXCR, one entry per CDR3 protein. Among roughly 130,000 distinct CDR3 sequences listed, about 95% were seen once. The germline V gene encodes CDR1 SNHLY and CDR2 FYNNEI. V lost 6 bases to trimming and J lost 6 bases, with 11 bases between them. This CDR3 is built from 13 residues. This chain joins TRBV2 and TRBJ2-2, with a weak D call TRBD2 (5 bases). This receptor was identified in a human donor with multiple sclerosis. The sequencing sample was made of CD4+ T cells from PBMCs. DNA for the CDR3: TGTGCCAGCAGCGTACGGGGATCCGGGGAGCTGTTTTTT. It encodes CASSVRGSGELFF.